The 12 T cell receptor beta chains reported below all come from one sample, sequenced in a study of T cell changes during pregnancy in multiple sclerosis (dated by TCRdb to between 2018 and 2020). The library was obtained by the immunoSEQ multiplex PCR assay. This is the immuneACCESS table as TCRdb keeps it, with only in-frame sequences that have V and J called. A part of the clones is gone; compared with another copy, unresolved V genes explain less than half, and the rest is unexplained. The sample table contains tens of thousands of clones; only one count was recorded for about nine tenths of them. The ten top clones hold 2.5% to 3.5% of the sample. The specimen comprised peripheral blood, sampled in the first trimester of pregnancy. The receptors here all came from a female donor in good health, enrolled as a control in a pregnancy study.

V and J are TRBV18 and TRBJ2-1; 7 bases match TRBD2. The germline gives CDR1 KGHSH, CDR2 LQKENI. The J segment lost 4 bases and the V segment lost 3 bases, leaving 6 bases of the junction unmatched. The CDR3 has 15 residues. CDR3: CASSPDLAEYNEQFF. The CDR3 nucleotides are TGTGCCAGCTCACCGGATCTAGCGGAATACAATGAGCAGTTCTTC.

The gene calls are TRBV9 and TRBJ1-5, with 7 bases matching TRBD1. The V gene's germline CDR1 is SGDLS and CDR2 YYNGEE. The CDR3 totals 16 residues. J was trimmed by 7 bases and V by 3 bases; bases with no gene match: 13. CDR3 residues: CASSAGGDSFSQPQHF. CDR3 DNA: TGTGCCAGCAGCGCAGGAGGGGACAGCTTTTCACAGCCCCAGCATTTT.

J is TRBJ1-5 and V is TRBV19, with D tentatively TRBD1 (6 bases). The ends were cut back, 3 bases at V and 0 bases at J, with 18 bases in the middle. This CDR3 has 18 amino acids. Germline CDR1 is LNHDA and CDR2 is SQIVND (reference sequence). CDR3 sequence reads: CASSMGRAGGLSNQPQHF. The CDR3 nucleotides are TGTGCCAGTAGTATGGGTAGGGCCGGGGGGCTTAGCAATCAGCCCCAGCATTTT.

V usage is TRBV7-6 and J usage is TRBJ1-6; no firm D call. The CDR3 loop spans 16 amino acids. In germline, CDR1 is SGHVS, CDR2 FNYEAQ. V lost 1 base and J lost 6, with 13 bases in between. The CDR3 region has the DNA TGTGCCAGCAGCTTAGAATTTGGCTTTCTTAATTCACCCCTCCACTTT. Translation: CASSLEFGFLNSPLHF.

This clone was seen just once. The genes are TRBV28 and TRBJ1-1; D is uncertain. In germline, CDR1 is MDHEN, CDR2 SYDVKM. V lost 2 bases and J lost 3, with 16 bases in between. CDR3 length equals 16 residues. Written as DNA, the CDR3 is TGTGCCAGCAGTTTAATTAGGCCGGGATCGGACACTGAAGCTTTCTTT. Residues: CASSLIRPGSDTEAFF.

The chain combines TRBV5-1 with TRBJ2-7; the D gene is possibly TRBD1 (6 bases). The CDR3 has 15 amino acids. Germline loops: CDR1 SGHRS, CDR2 YFSETQ. V shed 3 bases and J shed 6 bases, with 19 bases lying between them. CDR3 protein: CASSSSLAQGGEQYF. The CDR3 region has the DNA TGCGCCAGCAGCTCTTCCCTTGCACAGGGCGGCGAGCAGTACTTC.

The V and J genes are TRBV7-3 and TRBJ2-5, with 11 bases matching TRBD2. J lost 5 bases, V lost 2 bases, and 7 bases had no gene match. The germline V gene encodes CDR1 SGHTA and CDR2 FQGTGA. This CDR3 comprises 16 residues. DNA for the CDR3: TGTGCCAGCAGCTTATTAGCGGGGGGGCCATGGGAGACCCAGTACTTC. Translated, it gives CASSLLAGGPWETQYF.

CDR3 residues: CASSGAAGVSEEEETQYF. As DNA, the CDR3 is TGTGCCAGCAGTGGGGCAGCGGGGGTATCCGAAGAGGAAGAGACCCAGTACTTC. This chain connects TRBV2 to TRBJ2-5, with 8 bases lining up with TRBD2. Looked up from germline, CDR1 is SNHLY and CDR2 is FYNNEI. Trimming at V came to 4 bases and at J to 3 bases, leaving 16 bases not matched to a gene. The CDR3 has 18 amino acids. Combining the CDR3 with reference TRBV2 and TRBJ2-5 gives the whole variable domain EPEVTQTPSHQVTQMGQEVILRCVPISNHLYFYWYRQILGQKVEFLVSFYNNEISEKSEIFDDQFSVERPDGSNFTLKIRSTKLEDSAMYFCASSGAAGVSEEEETQYFGPGTRLLVL.

This clone has just a few counts. The J gene is TRBJ2-1, the V gene TRBV11-2, with D maybe TRBD2 (6 bases). V was trimmed by 5 bases and J by 7 bases, leaving 15 bases between them. The germline V gene has CDR1 SGHAT and CDR2 FQNNGV. This CDR3 is 14 amino acids long. CDR3: CASSAAGTPNEQFF. As DNA, the CDR3 is TGTGCCAGCAGCGCCGCCGGGACTCCTAATGAGCAGTTCTTC.

The V call is TRBV9, the J call TRBJ2-1, with D unresolved. Trimming pared 4 bases from V and 3 bases from J, leaving 11 bases between. The CDR3 spans 14 residues. Germline loops: CDR1 SGDLS, CDR2 YYNGEE. DNA of the CDR3: TGTGCCAGCAGCCCTCGACTTAACTACAATGAGCAGTTCTTC. Translated, it gives CASSPRLNYNEQFF.

The chain employs TRBV4-3 and TRBJ2-7; TRBD1 aligns across 9 bases. The CDR3 loop spans 15 amino acids. Trimming cost V 1 base and J 6 bases; bases outside gene matches: 7. Germline CDR1 and CDR2: LGHNA and YSLEER. This chain's CDR3 is CASSQVGDRGIEQYF. CDR3 bases: TGCGCCAGCAGCCAAGTGGGTGACAGGGGGATCGAGCAGTACTTC.

The chain uses TRBV7-2 and TRBJ1-1; D call uncertain. Germline CDR1 reads SGHTA; CDR2 reads FQGNSA. The V end lost 3 bases, the J end lost 1 base, and 9 bases lay between the germline ends. CDR3 length: 14 amino acids. The chain's CDR3 is CASSFVRSNTEAFF. The CDR3 bases are TGTGCCAGCAGCTTTGTGCGGTCGAACACTGAAGCTTTCTTT.